What follows is one T cell receptor beta chain and its context. Its specificity is not known. Sequencing used immunoSEQ multiplex PCR; TCRdb keeps in-frame clones, though not all of them. The repertoire holds 150,000 to 160,000 clones, approximately 88% seen once, with under 15% in the top ten. This entry comes from a study of radiation and T cells in renal cell carcinoma. Points from the study as a whole: From baseline, blood top tumor clonotypes peaked at 2 weeks post-radiation. No pretreatment tumor biopsies were available for baseline clonotypes.

Time point reported: blood 2 weeks post-SBRT. Indicated treatment: 15 Gy SBRT to primary tumor, nephrectomy 4 weeks later. Blood was sampled at baseline, 2 weeks and 4 weeks after SBRT. Clear cell pathology was present in this patient's renal cell carcinoma. Sequencing used blood, obtained from a patient whose treatment included radiotherapy and nephrectomy. This clonotype was sampled from a woman between 50 and 59 years old with renal cell carcinoma.

The CDR3 is CASSYSGDTDTQYF. The CDR3 DNA reads TGTGCCAGTAGTTATTCAGGAGACACAGATACGCAGTATTTT. J is TRBJ2-3 and V is TRBV19; D is unclear. This CDR3 spans 14 amino acids. Per germline, CDR1 LNHDA and CDR2 SQIVND (reference sequence). V was cut by 5 bases and J by 2 bases, with 11 bases left in between.